Shown below are 25 T cell receptor beta chains from a single sample sequenced in a study of response to subunit inactivated influenza vaccine. TCRdb called the RT-PCR reads again in MiXCR, with one record for every CDR3 protein. This table holds about 160,000 distinct CDR3 sequences, roughly 11% found once. The sequencing used non-naive T cells sorted from PBMCs, collected 40 to 50 days after vaccination. These receptors were obtained from a man between 45 and 60 years old who received an inactivated influenza vaccine.

This clonotype was seen ten or more times. The chain recombines TRBV4-1 with TRBJ1-1; TRBD1 matches 8 bases. Looked up from germline, CDR1 is MGHRA and CDR2 is YSYEKL. The CDR3 consists of 19 residues. After removal of 4 bases from V and 1 base from J, the junction contained 17 bases not matched to a gene. The DNA for the CDR3 is TGCGCCAGCAGCCTCGTTCACGGGACAGGAGGGGAAAAGAACACTGAAGCTTTCTTT. It specifies CASSLVHGTGGEKNTEAFF.

This clonotype was picked up a small number of times. The chain has TRBV20-1 and TRBJ2-1, with 11 positions matching TRBD2. The V gene end was trimmed by 0 bases and the J gene end by 7 bases; junction bases not matched to a gene: 2. This CDR3 spans 14 amino acids. CDR1 is DFQATT, CDR2 SNEGSKA, per germline (reference sequence). CDR3 DNA sequence: TGCAGTGCTAGAGATAGCGGGAGGGCTAATGAGCAGTTCTTC. Its protein product is CSARDSGRANEQFF.

Worth noting for this clonotype: At one end the junction does not follow the germline gene, possibly because of a read error. The V and J genes are TRBV12-3 or TRBV12-4 and TRBJ2-5; D unresolved. CDR3 size: 13 residues. The CDR3 is CASSLDPPGTQYF. For the CDR3, the DNA is TGTGCCAGCAGCTTAGACCCCCCCGGGACCCAGTACTTC.

This clonotype appeared a few times. V usage is TRBV4-1 and J usage is TRBJ1-5, with a tentative D call TRBD1 (5 bases). The V and J ends lost 2 bases and 3 bases respectively, with 14 bases between them. The CDR3 covers 16 residues. Looked up from germline, CDR1 is MGHRA and CDR2 is YSYEKL. CDR3 sequence: CASSQIGGRNNQPQHF. CDR3 nucleotide sequence: TGCGCCAGCAGCCAAATTGGGGGAAGGAACAATCAGCCCCAGCATTTT.

The CDR3 DNA reads TGTGCCAGCAGCGGGAGTACTTACGAGCAGTACTTC. This encodes CASSGSTYEQYF. This rearrangement joins TRBV6-1 to TRBJ2-7; tentatively, D is TRBD2 (6 bases). Germline V CDR1 and CDR2: MNHNS, SASEGT. V lost 6 bases, J lost 4 bases, and 10 bases lay in between. The CDR3 sequence is 12 residues long.

The V gene is TRBV4-2, the J gene TRBJ2-6; D is perhaps TRBD1 (6 bases). Looked up from germline, CDR1 is LGHNA and CDR2 is YNFKEQ. The ends were cut back, 4 bases at V and 4 bases at J, with 17 bases in the middle. The CDR3 runs 17 residues. The CDR3 loop reads CASSLRGGTSGANVLTF. CDR3 sequence (DNA): TGTGCCAGCAGCCTCCGGGGTGGGACATCGGGGGCCAACGTCCTGACTTTC.

The V gene is TRBV19, the J gene TRBJ2-7; 10 bases are shared with TRBD1. The trim removed 6 bases at V and 4 bases at J, leaving 6 bases unmatched. The CDR3 contains 14 residues. CDR1 is LNHDA, CDR2 SQIVND, per germline (reference sequence). CDR3 protein: CASSPTGGRYEQYF. The CDR3 bases are TGTGCCAGTAGCCCGACAGGGGGCCGGTACGAGCAGTACTTC.

The V gene is TRBV9, the J gene TRBJ2-7; 8 positions agree with TRBD2. The CDR3 has 15 residues. The V and J ends lost 0 bases and 5 bases, in that order; junction bases with no gene match: 7. Per the germline V gene, CDR1 is SGDLS and CDR2 is YYNGEE. CDR3 amino acids: CASSVGMGLVDEQYF. The CDR3 coding sequence is TGTGCCAGCAGCGTAGGAATGGGACTAGTAGACGAGCAGTACTTC.

This clonotype came up a few times. The V gene is TRBV5-1, the J gene TRBJ2-7, with D perhaps TRBD1 (5 bases). CDR3 length equals 13 residues. The germline V gene encodes CDR1 SGHRS and CDR2 YFSETQ. Trimming left V 1 base short and J 5 bases short, with 10 bases between. CDR3 nucleotide sequence: TGCGCCAGCAGCTTGCAGGGTGATGACGAGCAGTACTTC. It yields the protein CASSLQGDDEQYF.

This clonotype was recorded a few times. The rearrangement joins TRBV19 to TRBJ2-1; the match to TRBD2 covers 11 bases. The length of the CDR3 is 13 residues. Germline lookup yields CDR1 LNHDA and CDR2 SQIVND (reference sequence). The V segment lost 11 bases and the J segment 8 bases; nucleotides outside the gene matches: 8. CDR3 protein: CAVRLAGSDEQFF. CDR3 DNA: TGTGCCGTCCGACTAGCGGGGAGTGATGAGCAGTTCTTC.

V usage is TRBV27 and J usage is TRBJ2-1, with 9 bases that match TRBD2. The CDR3 consists of 17 residues. Trimming removed 3 bases from V and 8 bases from J; junction bases left unmatched: 14. Germline-derived CDR1 and CDR2 are MNHEY and SMNVEV (reference sequence). In nucleotides, the CDR3 is TGTGCCAGCAGTTTCTGCCCAGGACTAGCGAAAGGGGATGAGCAGTTCTTC. Encoded protein: CASSFCPGLAKGDEQFF.

This clonotype was seen a handful of times. The rearrangement links TRBV3-1 to TRBJ2-1, with D perhaps TRBD1 (6 bases). The CDR3 contains 12 residues. With 0 bases removed from V and 13 bases from J, the gap between germline ends came to 10 bases. The germline CDR1 and CDR2 sequences are LGHDT and YNNKEL (reference sequence). The CDR3 region is CASSQDDRRQFF. In DNA, the CDR3 is TGTGCCAGCAGCCAAGACGACAGGCGACAGTTCTTC.

In its sample, this clonotype was seen a few times. V is TRBV5-1 and J is TRBJ2-3, with D perhaps assigned TRBD1 or TRBD2 (5 bases each). CDR3 size: 15 residues. V was shortened by 3 bases and J by 4 bases, with 15 bases between the two germline ends. The germline V gene encodes CDR1 SGHRS and CDR2 YFSETQ. CDR3 nucleotide sequence: TGCGCCAGCAGCTCTGACGGGGCCTGGTCAGATACGCAGTATTTT. Its translation is CASSSDGAWSDTQYF.

V and J are TRBV7-9 and TRBJ2-1; 7 bases fit TRBD1. CDR1 is SEHNR and CDR2 is FQNEAQ in the germline V gene (reference sequence). V was clipped by 3 bases and J by 4 bases; unmatched bases: 6. This CDR3 contains 15 residues. The CDR3 DNA sequence: TGTGCCAGCAGCTTCGAGACAGGGAGTTACAATGAGCAGTTCTTC. It specifies CASSFETGSYNEQFF.

There are a few counts of this clonotype. The chain carries TRBV6-5 and TRBJ2-2, with 13 bases matching TRBD2. This CDR3 has 16 residues. Germline trimming cut 4 bases from V and 1 base from J; bases unmatched to any gene: 0. The V gene's germline CDR1 is MNHEY and CDR2 SVGAGI. CDR3 residues: CASSWTSGRNTGELFF. DNA of the CDR3: TGTGCCAGCAGTTGGACTAGCGGGAGGAACACCGGGGAGCTGTTTTTT.

This clonotype occurred a few times. The chain recombines TRBV6-2 or TRBV6-3 with TRBJ2-7; D assignment may be TRBD1 or TRBD2 (5 bases each). The CDR3 sequence is 15 residues long. V was pared by 4 bases and J by 1 base, with 14 bases between. The germline V gene has CDR1 MNHEY and CDR2 SVGEGT. CDR3: CASSSGDGFSYEQYF. The DNA for the CDR3 is TGTGCCAGCAGTTCCGGGGACGGATTTTCCTACGAGCAGTACTTC.

In its sample, this clonotype was seen a few times. The CDR3 protein is CASTGTGGSYEQYF. The CDR3 DNA is TGTGCCAGCACCGGGACAGGGGGCTCCTACGAGCAGTACTTC. The chain is built from TRBV18 and TRBJ2-7; TRBD1 matches at 11 bases. Per the germline V gene, CDR1 is KGHSH and CDR2 is LQKENI. The V segment lost 8 bases and the J segment 0 bases; nucleotides outside the gene matches: 3. The length of the CDR3 is 14 residues.

V is TRBV10-3 and J is TRBJ1-2, with 9 bases identical to TRBD1. CDR1 is ENHRY, CDR2 SYGVKD, per germline. The V and J ends lost 7 bases and 2 bases, in that order; junction bases with no gene match: 2. This CDR3 region has 13 residues. CDR3 in DNA: TGTGCCATCATGGGGACAGGGAACTATGGCTACACCTTC. Amino acid sequence: CAIMGTGNYGYTF.

In its sample, this clonotype was seen a few times. This sequence joins TRBV10-3 and TRBJ1-4; D might be TRBD1 (5 bases). Trimming removed 7 bases at V and 10 bases at J, with 10 bases between. The CDR3 length is 11 residues. Per the germline V gene, CDR1 is ENHRY and CDR2 is SYGVKD. The CDR3 DNA reads TGTGCCATCACCCAGGGAGCAAAACTGTTTTTT. It specifies CAITQGAKLFF.

This clonotype was observed a handful of times. The DNA for the CDR3 is TGTGCCAGCAGTTTCGACCCTCTCTATGGCTACACCTTC. Encoded protein: CASSFDPLYGYTF. This chain connects TRBV6-6 to TRBJ1-2; the D is unclear. The V end was cut by 4 bases, the J end by 4 bases, with 10 bases between. Germline V gives CDR1 MNHNY, CDR2 SVGAGI (reference sequence). The CDR3 totals 13 residues.

In its sample, this clonotype was seen a few times. The chain couples TRBV6-1 to TRBJ1-5; 7 nucleotides agree with TRBD1. The CDR3 has 14 amino acids. With V trimmed by 4 bases and J by 2 bases, 2 bases remained unmatched. Per the germline V gene, CDR1 is MNHNS and CDR2 is SASEGT. CDR3 protein: CASSATGGNQPQHF. CDR3 nucleotides: TGTGCCAGCAGTGCCACAGGGGGCAATCAGCCCCAGCATTTT.

This clonotype came up many times. Here the CDR3 DNA reads TGTGCCAGCAACGCCTTTGGGGGAGTAGAGCAGCCCCAGCATTTT. Translating gives CASNAFGGVEQPQHF. The chain employs TRBV12-3 or TRBV12-4 and TRBJ1-5; possible D gene TRBD1, 5 bases. Trimming took off 7 bases at V and 7 bases at J, with 20 bases between the two ends. CDR3 size: 15 residues.

This clonotype was counted at least ten times. The CDR3: CASSLAGEAVQETQYF. For the CDR3, the DNA is TGTGCCAGCAGCTTAGCTGGTGAGGCAGTACAAGAGACCCAGTACTTC. The chain combines TRBV7-9 with TRBJ2-5; D ambiguous. CDR3 length: 16 amino acids. CDR1 and CDR2 from the germline V gene are SEHNR and FQNEAQ (reference sequence). The V end was cut by 0 bases, the J end by 2 bases, with 13 bases between.

V is TRBV25-1 and J is TRBJ2-3; 8 bases are shared with TRBD2. J was trimmed by 2 bases and V by 5 bases; bases with no gene match: 30. The CDR3 covers 23 residues. CDR1 and CDR2 (germline): MGHDK, SYGVNS. CDR3 DNA sequence: TGTGCCAGCAGTCCGGACAGTTGGTGGGTAGCGGGGAATCACGGGGGGTCCACAGATACGCAGTATTTT. It is translated as CASSPDSWWVAGNHGGSTDTQYF.

This sequence joins TRBV12-3 or TRBV12-4 and TRBJ2-3, with 10 bases lining up with TRBD2. Trimming took 11 bases from V and 1 from J; bases not matched to a gene: 18. The CDR3 has 18 amino acids. The CDR3 is CALSLVIPLAGGTDTQYF. CDR3 DNA: TGTGCCCTCAGTTTAGTTATACCGCTAGCGGGAGGCACAGATACGCAGTATTTT.